This T cell receptor beta chain comes out of a study of Ad26.COV2.S vaccination and SARS-CoV-2 variants. Across the whole study: By the intramuscular route, Ad26.COV2.S was given once, or twice 56 days apart. Points from the study as a whole: Vaccine recipients had higher spike-specific TCR breadth than placebo recipients.

Treatment defined: around 19 received Ad26.COV2.S at low or high dose, single or two shots; roughly five received placebo; per-sample allocation not given. Sampling was done on day 63 after the first vaccine or placebo injection. The repertoire was sequenced with immunoSEQ multiplex PCR; TCRdb's copy has only in-frame clones and lacks some. The sample contains around 450,000 clones, about 88% of which appear only once. CDR1 and CDR2 from the germline V gene are SQVTM and ANQGSEA. The CDR3 is 14 residues long. Trimming pared 4 bases from V and 10 bases from J, leaving 19 bases between. As for this clone: The antigen is unknown.

V and J are TRBV29-1 and TRBJ1-4; D gene ambiguous. The specimen comprised peripheral blood, sampled in a trial of Ad26.COV2.S vaccine versus placebo. The source of this sequence is a person between 18 and 65 years old who received the Ad26.COV2.S COVID-19 vaccine or a placebo. CDR3 amino acids: CSVGPNTDRGKLFF. The CDR3 bases are TGCAGCGTTGGCCCCAACACGGACCGGGGAAAACTGTTTTTT.